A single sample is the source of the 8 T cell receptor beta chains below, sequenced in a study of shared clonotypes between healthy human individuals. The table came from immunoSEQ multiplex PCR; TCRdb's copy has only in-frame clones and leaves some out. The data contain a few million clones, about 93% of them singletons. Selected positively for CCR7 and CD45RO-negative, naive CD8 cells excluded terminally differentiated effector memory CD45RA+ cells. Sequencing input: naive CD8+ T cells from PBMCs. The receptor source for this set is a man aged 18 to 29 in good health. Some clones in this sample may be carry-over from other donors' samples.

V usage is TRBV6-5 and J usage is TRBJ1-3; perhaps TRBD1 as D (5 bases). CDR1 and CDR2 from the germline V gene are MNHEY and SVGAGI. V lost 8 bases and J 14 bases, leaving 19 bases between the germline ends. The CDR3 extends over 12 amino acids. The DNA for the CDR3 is TGTGCCAGCGCAACTGGGGCCCGTGTCCTATATTTT. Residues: CASATGARVLYF.

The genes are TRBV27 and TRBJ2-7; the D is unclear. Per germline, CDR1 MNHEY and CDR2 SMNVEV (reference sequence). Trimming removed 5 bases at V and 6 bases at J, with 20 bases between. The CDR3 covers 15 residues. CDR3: CASSPSRSHLREQYF. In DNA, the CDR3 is TGTGCCAGCAGTCCCTCCCGTTCCCACCTACGCGAGCAGTACTTC.

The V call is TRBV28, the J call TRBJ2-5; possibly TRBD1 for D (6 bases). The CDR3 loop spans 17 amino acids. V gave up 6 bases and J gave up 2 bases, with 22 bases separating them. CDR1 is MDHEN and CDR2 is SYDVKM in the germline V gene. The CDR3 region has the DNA TGTGCCAGCAGCCGACGGGGCAGGGGCCTCCAACAAGAGACCCAGTACTTC. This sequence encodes CASSRRGRGLQQETQYF.

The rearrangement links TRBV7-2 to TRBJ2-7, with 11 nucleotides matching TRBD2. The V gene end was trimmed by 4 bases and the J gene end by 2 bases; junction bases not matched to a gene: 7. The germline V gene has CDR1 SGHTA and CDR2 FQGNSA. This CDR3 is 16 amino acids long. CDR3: CASSWRLAGQAYEQYF. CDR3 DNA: TGTGCCAGCAGCTGGAGACTAGCGGGGCAGGCCTACGAGCAGTACTTC.

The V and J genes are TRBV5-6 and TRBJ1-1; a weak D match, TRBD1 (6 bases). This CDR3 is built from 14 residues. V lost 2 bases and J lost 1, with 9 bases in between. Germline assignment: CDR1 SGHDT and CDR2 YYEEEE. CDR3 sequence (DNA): TGTGCCAGCAGCTTTATGACAGGGAACACTGAAGCTTTCTTT. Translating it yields CASSFMTGNTEAFF.

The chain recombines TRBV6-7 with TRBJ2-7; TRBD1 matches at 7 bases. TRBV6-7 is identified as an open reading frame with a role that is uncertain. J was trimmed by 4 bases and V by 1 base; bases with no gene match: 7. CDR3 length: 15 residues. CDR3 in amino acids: CASSYYPTGPYEQYF. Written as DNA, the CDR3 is TGTGCCAGCAGTTACTACCCGACAGGGCCTTACGAGCAGTACTTC.

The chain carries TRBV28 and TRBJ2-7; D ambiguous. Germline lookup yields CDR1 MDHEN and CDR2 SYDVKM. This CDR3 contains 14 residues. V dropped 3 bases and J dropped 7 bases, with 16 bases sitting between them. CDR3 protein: CASSLPRTGYEQYF. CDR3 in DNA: TGTGCCAGCAGTTTGCCTCGAACTGGTTATGAGCAGTACTTC.

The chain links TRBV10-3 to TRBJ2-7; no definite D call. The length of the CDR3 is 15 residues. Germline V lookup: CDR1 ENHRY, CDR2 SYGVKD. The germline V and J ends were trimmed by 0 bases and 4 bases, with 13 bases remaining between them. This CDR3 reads CAISESQVQPYEQYF. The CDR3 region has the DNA TGTGCCATCAGTGAGTCCCAGGTTCAACCTTACGAGCAGTACTTC.